These 22 T cell receptor beta chains were sequenced from one sample in a study of T cells of healthy individuals. TCRdb re-called the 5' RACE reads through MiXCR, storing one row per CDR3 protein. Of about 53,000 distinct CDR3 sequences listed, around 15% are singletons. The receptors here all came from a human donor in good health.

The genes are TRBV18 and TRBJ2-7; 9 bases line up with TRBD1. The ends lost 2 bases at V and 5 bases at J; junction bases unmatched: 10. Germline CDR1 is KGHSH and CDR2 is LQKENI. This CDR3 comprises 16 residues. CDR3: CASSPIKGTGTHEQYF. The CDR3 DNA follows: TGTGCCAGCTCACCAATTAAGGGGACAGGGACCCACGAGCAGTACTTC. The whole variable domain, remainder taken from reference TRBV18 and TRBJ2-7, is NAGVMQNPRHLVRRRGQEARLRCSPMKGHSHVYWYRQLPEEGLKFMVYLQKENIIDESGMPKERFSAEFPKEGPSILRIQQVVRGDSAAYFCASSPIKGTGTHEQYFGPGTRLTVT.

This clonotype was recorded many times. The chain carries TRBV20-1 and TRBJ2-6, with D hard to call. Germline lookup yields CDR1 DFQATT and CDR2 SNEGSKA (reference sequence). This CDR3 has 13 residues. Trimming removed 3 bases at V and 4 bases at J, with 7 bases between. The CDR3 reads CSASGTGANVLTF. The CDR3 DNA reads TGCAGTGCTAGCGGCACCGGGGCCAACGTCCTGACTTTC.

V usage is TRBV20-1 and J usage is TRBJ2-5; weak D call: TRBD2 (5 bases). The V and J ends lost 1 base and 7 bases respectively, with 7 bases between them. This CDR3 has 11 amino acids. The germline CDR1 and CDR2 sequences are DFQATT and SNEGSKA (reference sequence). The CDR3 DNA sequence: TGCAGTGCTAGAGGGGAGACGACCCAGTACTTC. Its protein product is CSARGETTQYF.

In its sample, this clonotype was seen many times. The CDR3 sequence: CSASGGIQETQYF. The CDR3 nucleotides read TGCAGTGCTAGTGGCGGGATCCAAGAGACCCAGTACTTC. The rearrangement joins TRBV20-1 to TRBJ2-5, with a tentative D call TRBD2 (6 bases). Germline assignment: CDR1 DFQATT and CDR2 SNEGSKA (reference sequence). The CDR3 contains 13 residues. Trimming cost V 3 bases and J 1 base, with 9 bases left between them.

At least ten counts were recorded for this clonotype. The CDR3 here is CASSQDLEAGGIRETQYF. In DNA, the CDR3 is TGCGCCAGCAGCCAAGATTTGGAAGCGGGGGGGATCCGGGAGACCCAGTACTTC. The chain couples TRBV4-1 to TRBJ2-5; TRBD2 aligns across 10 bases. CDR3 length: 18 residues. From germline, CDR1 is MGHRA and CDR2 YSYEKL. The junction had 12 bases not matched to a gene; V was cut back by 0 bases and J by 5 bases.

This clonotype has a count of ten or more. The rearrangement uses TRBV5-1 and TRBJ2-1, with unresolved D. Trimming pared 5 bases from V and 4 bases from J, leaving 16 bases between. Germline V gene data show CDR1 as SGHRS and CDR2 as YFSETQ. CDR3 length equals 15 residues. CDR3 sequence: CASSFEQSSYNEQFF. The CDR3 nucleotides read TGCGCCAGCAGTTTTGAGCAGTCCTCGTACAATGAGCAGTTCTTC. Based on the CDR3 plus reference TRBV5-1 and TRBJ2-1, the full variable domain is KAGVTQTPRYLIKTRGQQVTLSCSPISGHRSVSWYQQTPGQGLQFLFEYFSETQRNKGNFPGRFSGRQFSNSRSEMNVSTLELGDSALYLCASSFEQSSYNEQFFGPGTRLTVL.

The gene calls are TRBV27 and TRBJ2-7; 9 positions agree with TRBD1. The CDR3 extends over 15 amino acids. Germline V gene data show CDR1 as MNHEY and CDR2 as SMNVEV (reference sequence). Trimming took 4 bases from V and 3 from J; bases not matched to a gene: 7. CDR3 loop: CASSSKTGGIYEQYF. The DNA for the CDR3 is TGTGCCAGCAGTTCAAAGACAGGGGGAATCTACGAGCAGTACTTC.

The chain combines TRBV25-1 with TRBJ1-1, with D unclear. The V gene lost 7 bases and the J gene lost 2 bases, with 14 bases spanning the gap. The CDR3 spans 14 residues. The germline V gene has CDR1 MGHDK and CDR2 SYGVNS. The CDR3 sequence is CASNKPQPNTEAFF. CDR3 bases: TGTGCCAGCAACAAGCCCCAGCCCAACACTGAAGCTTTCTTT.

This clonotype came up a few times. V is TRBV20-1 and J is TRBJ1-4, with TRBD1 identical over 8 bases. CDR3 size: 14 residues. CDR1 is DFQATT, CDR2 SNEGSKA, per germline (reference sequence). V was clipped by 4 bases and J by 4 bases; unmatched bases: 5. CDR3 region: CSATRTGSNEKLFF. CDR3 in DNA: TGCAGTGCTACCAGGACAGGGAGTAATGAAAAACTGTTTTTT.

This clonotype was counted a few times. The chain carries TRBV19 and TRBJ2-7; unclear D gene. Germline assignment: CDR1 LNHDA and CDR2 SQIVND (reference sequence). V lost 0 bases and J 2 bases, leaving 5 bases between the germline ends. This CDR3 contains 13 residues. CDR3 sequence reads: CASSIERAYEQYF. CDR3 coding DNA: TGTGCCAGTAGTATAGAACGAGCCTACGAGCAGTACTTC.

This clonotype was counted at least ten times. This sequence joins TRBV6-6 and TRBJ1-1; 7 bases are a match to TRBD1. The CDR3 is 13 residues long. Trimming removed 6 bases from V and 5 bases from J; junction bases left unmatched: 6. CDR1 MNHNY and CDR2 SVGAGI come from the germline V gene (reference sequence). CDR3 sequence: CASRQTGATEAFF. CDR3 DNA sequence: TGTGCCAGCAGGCAAACAGGGGCGACTGAAGCTTTCTTT.

This clonotype was observed many times. The rearrangement links TRBV6-5 to TRBJ2-7; D may be TRBD1 or TRBD2 (6 bases each). Germline CDR1 MNHEY, CDR2 SVGAGI. V was clipped by 5 bases and J by 5 bases, with 16 bases between them. This CDR3 contains 14 residues. The CDR3: CASSPTGGPNEQYF. In DNA form, the CDR3 reads TGTGCCAGCAGTCCCACCGGGGGCCCCAACGAGCAGTACTTC.

This clonotype was recorded many times. This rearrangement joins TRBV19 to TRBJ1-2, with D possibly being TRBD1 (5 bases). Deletions cut 4 bases from V and 4 bases from J, with 7 bases between. The CDR3 has 12 amino acids. Germline V gene data show CDR1 as LNHDA and CDR2 as SQIVND (reference sequence). CDR3 protein: CASSRGSYGYTF. The CDR3 DNA reads as TGTGCCAGTAGTAGGGGGTCCTATGGCTACACCTTC.

The rearrangement joins TRBV5-1 to TRBJ2-7; 8 nucleotides align to TRBD2. Germline-derived CDR1 and CDR2 are SGHRS and YFSETQ. The trim removed 5 bases at V and 2 bases at J, leaving 6 bases unmatched. The CDR3 totals 14 residues. In nucleotides, the CDR3 is TGCGCCAGCAGAGGACAAGCGGGGGCCTACGAGCAGTACTTC. It codes for CASRGQAGAYEQYF.

The table lists this clonotype with a few counts. One end of the junction does not line up with germline, which may come from a read error. The chain recombines TRBV10-2 with TRBJ2-5; D not resolved. The CDR3 is 11 amino acids. Germline CDR1 reads WSHSY; CDR2 reads SAAADI. The CDR3 reads CASSDEETQHF. CDR3 nucleotide sequence: TGCGCCAGCAGTGACGAAGAGACCCAGCACTTC.

The J gene is TRBJ2-2, the V gene TRBV7-6; TRBD2 matches 9 bases. V was clipped by 0 bases and J by 7 bases; unmatched bases: 6. Germline V gene sequence: CDR1 SGHVS, CDR2 FNYEAQ. The CDR3 has 16 residues. CDR3 nucleotides: TGTGCCAGCAGCTTAGCTGCGCGGGAGGGCGTCGGGGAGCTGTTTTTT. It yields the protein CASSLAAREGVGELFF.

The CDR3 DNA reads as TGTGCCAGCAGCTTGAACGGGGGGGCGAACACCGGGGAGCTGTTTTTT. This codes for CASSLNGGANTGELFF. The chain uses TRBV7-3 and TRBJ2-2; 8 bases fit TRBD2. Unmatched junction bases numbered 3, after V lost 3 bases and J lost 0 bases. The CDR3 loop spans 16 amino acids. The germline V gene encodes CDR1 SGHTA and CDR2 FQGTGA.

This clonotype appeared many times. The chain has TRBV12-3 or TRBV12-4 and TRBJ2-5; 7 bases fit TRBD1. V dropped 6 bases and J dropped 5; count of bases not matched to a gene: 9. There are 14 residues in the CDR3. The CDR3 DNA reads as TGTGCCAGCAGGGGGGAAAACAGGGGCGAGACCCAGTACTTC. It encodes CASRGENRGETQYF.

This clonotype showed up just a few times. The CDR3 nucleotides are TGTGCCAGCAGCTTAGAGTTAGAGACCCAGTACTTC. As protein: CASSLELETQYF. The chain links TRBV7-2 to TRBJ2-5; no reliable D call. The CDR3 extends over 12 amino acids. The V gene's germline CDR1 is SGHTA and CDR2 FQGNSA. V was cut by 1 base and J by 4 bases, with 4 bases left in between.

This clonotype was counted at least ten times. The chain joins TRBV6-5 to TRBJ2-7; D may correspond to TRBD1 or TRBD2 (5 bases each). Trimming removed 0 bases from V and 2 bases from J, with 11 bases in between. Germline values: CDR1 MNHEY, CDR2 SVGAGI. The CDR3 loop spans 15 amino acids. CDR3 nucleotides: TGTGCCAGCAGTTACTCGGGGGAGCCAACCTACGAGCAGTACTTC. It yields the protein CASSYSGEPTYEQYF.

This clonotype was picked up a small number of times. The chain joins TRBV7-2 to TRBJ2-5; D is perhaps TRBD1 or TRBD2 (6 bases each). The germline V gene has CDR1 SGHTA and CDR2 FQGNSA. This CDR3 spans 18 amino acids. The germline V and J ends were trimmed by 1 base and 2 bases, with 20 bases remaining between them. The CDR3 region is CASSLEGVLRGAQETQYF. CDR3 nucleotide sequence: TGTGCCAGCAGCTTAGAGGGAGTTTTGAGGGGGGCTCAAGAGACCCAGTACTTC.

This clonotype has a count of ten or more. V is TRBV5-1 and J is TRBJ1-1, with D unclear. V was trimmed by 3 bases and J by 1 base, leaving 4 bases between them. CDR3 size: 12 residues. Germline assignment: CDR1 SGHRS and CDR2 YFSETQ. The CDR3 DNA follows: TGCGCCAGCAGCTATTCGAACACTGAAGCTTTCTTT. Translated: CASSYSNTEAFF.